The clone carrying this T cell receptor beta chain was observed a single time. Its antigen is not identified. The CDR3 sequence is 15 residues long. Trimming took 7 bases from V and 0 from J, leaving 13 bases between them. Per germline, CDR1 MNHEY and CDR2 SVGAGI. Using viral peptide pools, the ViraFEST assay grew out antigen-specific CD4+ T cells prior to sequencing. The culture ran for roughly ten days before CD4+ T cells were isolated. Participants received two doses of either the BNT162b2 or mRNA-1273 vaccine. The data stem from a study of vaccination effects on CD4 cells after COVID-19. General study findings and limits: Late post-vaccination, clones induced by infection and those induced by vaccine underwent marked clonal contraction.

Repertoires were generated with immunoSEQ multiplex PCR, while TCRdb's copy carries only in-frame clones and drops some. The table lists some 30,000 clones, 83% of them singletons. The chain is built from TRBV6-5 and TRBJ2-4, with D perhaps matching TRBD2 (6 bases). The material was CD4+ T cells from PBMCs cultured with HCoV-NL63 spike peptides, obtained after COVID-19 vaccination. The receptor was isolated from a human donor who received a COVID-19 vaccine. Some clones in this sample may be carry-over from other donors' samples. This chain's CDR3 is CASNLALRAKNIQYF. The CDR3 DNA reads as TGTGCCAGCAACCTAGCGCTGCGAGCCAAAAACATTCAGTACTTC.